Below are 18 T cell receptor beta chains sequenced from a single sample in a study of CD8 T cells in Susac syndrome. With random hexamers, reverse transcription was performed on about 0.45 to 1 ug of RNA. TCRdb passed the immunoSEQ multiplex PCR reads through MiXCR, listing each CDR3 protein once. The sample carries approximately 120,000 distinct CDR3 sequences, under 95% recorded once. Sample: CD8+ T cells from PBMCs. These receptor sequences come from a human donor with multiple sclerosis.

This chain joins TRBV7-9 and TRBJ2-2, with TRBD2 identical over 10 bases. J was trimmed by 4 bases and V by 6 bases; bases with no gene match: 8. This CDR3 has 16 amino acids. CDR1 is SEHNR, CDR2 FQNEAQ, per germline (reference sequence). As DNA, the CDR3 is TGTGCCAGCAGAACTCTAGCGGGAGCCGGCACCGGGGAGCTGTTTTTT. Amino acids: CASRTLAGAGTGELFF. Full variable domain (remainder filled in from reference TRBV7-9 and TRBJ2-2): DTGVSQNPRHKITKRGQNVTFRCDPISEHNRLYWYRQTLGQGPEFLTYFQNEAQLEKSRLLSDRFSAERPKGSFSTLEIQRTEQGDSAMYLCASRTLAGAGTGELFFGEGSRLTVL.

The chain employs TRBV7-6 and TRBJ1-1, with D possibly TRBD1 on 6 matching bases. The germline V gene encodes CDR1 SGHVS and CDR2 FNYEAQ. V gave up 4 bases and J gave up 1 base, with 10 bases separating them. There are 14 residues in the CDR3. The CDR3 DNA is TGTGCCAGCAGCTCCGGGGGGCCGAACACTGAAGCTTTCTTT. This gives the protein CASSSGGPNTEAFF.

For this clonotype: Sequence at one end of the junction differs from germline and may be a read error. For the CDR3, the DNA is TGTGTCAGCAGGCCACTAGCGTTAGGTAATTACGAGCAGTACTTC. This sequence encodes CVSRPLALGNYEQYF. This chain links TRBV6-5 with TRBJ2-7; TRBD2 matches 7 bases. From germline, CDR1 is MNHEY and CDR2 SVGAGI. CDR3 length equals 15 residues.

V gene TRBV29-1 combines with J gene TRBJ2-1, with no clear D. This CDR3 is 11 amino acids long. V was pared by 4 bases and J by 13 bases, with 14 bases between. The germline V gene has CDR1 SQVTM and CDR2 ANQGSEA. The CDR3 coding sequence is TGCAGCGTTGTCGGACCCTACGACCAGTTCTTC. Translation: CSVVGPYDQFF.

The chain links TRBV5-1 to TRBJ1-1, with a tentative D call TRBD1 (6 bases). CDR1 is SGHRS and CDR2 is YFSETQ in the germline V gene. This CDR3 spans 15 amino acids. Trimming pared 0 bases from V and 3 bases from J, leaving 12 bases between. The CDR3 DNA follows: TGCGCCAGCAGCTTGGCCTCGACAGGACACACTGAAGCTTTCTTT. Translating it yields CASSLASTGHTEAFF.

The chain carries TRBV25-1 and TRBJ2-7, with 9 nucleotides matching TRBD1. V lost 6 bases, J lost 6 bases, and 15 bases stayed unmatched. Germline V gives CDR1 MGHDK, CDR2 SYGVNS. This CDR3 region has 16 residues. The CDR3 region is CASRVNTGGLLGEQYF. The CDR3 coding sequence is TGTGCCAGCAGGGTCAACACAGGGGGCCTCCTGGGCGAGCAGTACTTC.

V and J are TRBV7-8 and TRBJ2-7, with 14 bases fitting TRBD2. The CDR3 runs to 15 residues. Germline V CDR1 and CDR2: SGHVS, FQNEAQ. Trimming removed 6 bases from V and 3 bases from J; junction bases left unmatched: 4. CDR3 residues: CASRGGTSGSYEQYF. The CDR3 DNA reads as TGTGCCAGCAGGGGGGGGACTAGCGGGAGCTACGAGCAGTACTTC.

This sequence joins TRBV6-5 and TRBJ2-7; no clear D. The V end was cut by 0 bases, the J end by 7 bases, with 7 bases between. This CDR3 comprises 12 residues. CDR1 and CDR2 (germline): MNHEY, SVGAGI. The CDR3 DNA follows: TGTGCCAGCAGTTACTCGAGAGGAGAGCAGTACTTC. This codes for CASSYSRGEQYF.

This clonotype is a singleton in its sample. This chain uses TRBV11-2 with TRBJ2-4, with D unclear. This CDR3 has 12 residues. Germline-derived CDR1 and CDR2 are SGHAT and FQNNGV. V gave up 6 bases and J gave up 7 bases, with 10 bases separating them. CDR3 bases: TGTGCCAGCAGTCAGATGGGGAACATTCAGTACTTC. Translating gives CASSQMGNIQYF.

The chain has TRBV2 and TRBJ1-5; 9 nucleotides agree with TRBD1. Germline V gene lookup returns CDR1 SNHLY and CDR2 FYNNEI. After removal of 6 bases from V and 7 bases from J, the junction contained 7 bases not matched to a gene. The CDR3 is made up of 14 amino acids. The CDR3 loop is CASSPGTGSQPQHF. In DNA, the CDR3 is TGTGCCAGCAGCCCCGGGACAGGGTCCCAGCCCCAGCATTTT.

The chain is built from TRBV27 and TRBJ2-7; 9 bases are a match to TRBD1. Germline V CDR1 and CDR2: MNHEY, SMNVEV (reference sequence). This CDR3 comprises 16 residues. Unmatched junction bases numbered 11, after V lost 5 bases and J lost 3 bases. CDR3 sequence reads: CASSLFTGGPLYEQYF. CDR3 in DNA: TGTGCCAGCAGTCTCTTTACAGGGGGCCCTCTCTACGAGCAGTACTTC.

This sequence joins TRBV11-1 and TRBJ2-3; D is unclear. V shed 6 bases and J shed 3 bases, with 13 bases lying between them. From germline, CDR1 is SGHAT and CDR2 FQDESV (reference sequence). The CDR3 runs to 14 residues. CDR3 residues: CASRPLSRTDTQYF. Here the CDR3 DNA reads TGTGCCAGCAGGCCCCTCAGTAGGACAGATACGCAGTATTTT.

The chain joins TRBV23-1 to TRBJ1-2, with TRBD1 matching over 10 bases. TRBV23-1 is classed as an ORF, of uncertain function. The V segment lost 4 bases and the J segment 5 bases; nucleotides outside the gene matches: 13. This CDR3 comprises 17 residues. This CDR3 is CASSRLHAGTGVYGYTF. CDR3 bases: TGCGCCAGCAGTCGCCTCCACGCCGGGACAGGGGTATATGGCTACACCTTC.

The chain is built from TRBV6-4 and TRBJ1-2, with a possible D match to TRBD1 (6 bases). The V end was cut by 6 bases, the J end by 4 bases, with 12 bases between. Germline CDR1 reads MRHNA; CDR2 reads SNTAGT. This CDR3 has 13 amino acids. The CDR3 bases are TGTGCCAGCAGCACAGGGAGCAGCTATGGCTACACCTTC. It encodes CASSTGSSYGYTF.

The chain uses TRBV3-1 and TRBJ1-2; TRBD1 might be the D (5 bases). V gave up 4 bases and J gave up 6 bases, with 12 bases separating them. Germline lookup yields CDR1 LGHDT and CDR2 YNNKEL (reference sequence). The CDR3 is 13 amino acids. The CDR3 loop is CASSLEDNDGYTF. CDR3 DNA sequence: TGTGCCAGCAGCCTAGAGGACAACGATGGCTACACCTTC. Based on the CDR3 plus reference TRBV3-1 and TRBJ1-2, the full variable domain is DTAVSQTPKYLVTQMGNDKSIKCEQNLGHDTMYWYKQDSKKFLKIMFSYNNKELIINETVPNRFSPKSPDKAHLNLHINSLELGDSAVYFCASSLEDNDGYTFGSGTRLTVV.

The gene calls are TRBV7-9 and TRBJ2-3; D unresolved. CDR3 length: 15 amino acids. Per the germline V gene, CDR1 is SEHNR and CDR2 is FQNEAQ (reference sequence). Between the trimmed V and J ends, which lost 0 bases and 6 bases, there was a span of 13 bases. CDR3 in amino acids: CASSLAIRTPDTQYF. DNA of the CDR3: TGTGCCAGCAGCTTAGCGATCAGGACCCCCGATACGCAGTATTTT. Filled out from reference TRBV7-9 and TRBJ2-3, the complete variable domain reads DTGVSQNPRHKITKRGQNVTFRCDPISEHNRLYWYRQTLGQGPEFLTYFQNEAQLEKSRLLSDRFSAERPKGSFSTLEIQRTEQGDSAMYLCASSLAIRTPDTQYFGPGTRLTVL.

The chain uses TRBV29-1 and TRBJ1-1; TRBD1 might be the D (5 bases). Looked up from germline, CDR1 is SQVTM and CDR2 is ANQGSEA. CDR3 length: 12 amino acids. Deletions cut 4 bases from V and 4 bases from J, with 10 bases between. The CDR3 region has the DNA TGCAGCGTTGGAGGGGTGGGCACTGAAGCTTTCTTT. As protein: CSVGGVGTEAFF.

This clonotype has only one observation. This chain links TRBV24-1 with TRBJ2-1, with TRBD2 identical over 11 bases. The CDR3 covers 16 residues. The V gene end was trimmed by 9 bases and the J gene end by 3 bases; junction bases not matched to a gene: 9. Germline values: CDR1 KGHDR, CDR2 SFDVKD. CDR3 nucleotide sequence: TGTGCCACCGGGGGGGTAGCGGGAGGGAACTACAATGAGCAGTTCTTC. Its protein is CATGGVAGGNYNEQFF.